This T cell receptor (beta chain) appears in the sequencing data of a study of T cell responses to AZD1222 COVID-19 vaccine. Clones were read by immunoSEQ multiplex PCR, and TCRdb kept only the in-frame ones, dropping some. Among 150,000 or so clones, about 89% were seen once, and the ten largest hold approximately 5.1%. The germline CDR1 and CDR2 sequences are SGHDT and YYEEEE. The CDR3 has 13 residues. Trimming removed 0 bases from V and 7 bases from J, with 8 bases in between. This sequence originates from an adult in good health. The rearrangement uses TRBV5-6 and TRBJ2-4; D possibly corresponds to TRBD2 (5 bases). The sample here was peripheral blood, taken on day 0 of AZD1222 vaccination. The CDR3: CASSLGGWNIQYF. CDR3 sequence (DNA): TGTGCCAGCAGCTTGGGAGGGTGGAACATTCAGTACTTC.